This TCR beta chain was obtained from a study of T-cell reconstitution after alpha-beta-depleted transplantation in children. At least ten counts were recorded for this clonotype. Its specificity is not known. Unique molecular identifiers tagged the TCRbeta library. Via MiXCR, TCRdb re-called the PCR reads, giving one row per CDR3 protein. The sample has hundreds of thousands of distinct CDR3 sequences, roughly 13% seen once. Regarding the study as a whole: Reportedly, only several hundred clones from non-depleted graft cells drove alpha-beta T-cell counts at about two months. Elevated TCRbeta diversity at day 60 was traced, in some patients, to surviving recipient T cells and thymic progenitors. When one year had passed after transplant, most T-cell counts and diversity came from newly produced T cells.

The clonotype originates from a girl aged 2-9 years with congenital amegakaryocytic thrombocytopenia, due to receive a stem cell transplant. The sample consisted of PBMCs, taken before TCRalphabeta/CD19-depleted stem cell transplant.

The CDR3 sequence: CASSPRTNEQYF. In DNA, the CDR3 is TGTGCCAGCAGTCCACGGACGAACGAGCAGTACTTC. The chain recombines TRBV27 with TRBJ2-7; no clear D. The ends were cut back, 5 bases at V and 5 bases at J, with 10 bases in the middle. This CDR3 contains 12 residues. Looked up from germline, CDR1 is MNHEY and CDR2 is SMNVEV (reference sequence).